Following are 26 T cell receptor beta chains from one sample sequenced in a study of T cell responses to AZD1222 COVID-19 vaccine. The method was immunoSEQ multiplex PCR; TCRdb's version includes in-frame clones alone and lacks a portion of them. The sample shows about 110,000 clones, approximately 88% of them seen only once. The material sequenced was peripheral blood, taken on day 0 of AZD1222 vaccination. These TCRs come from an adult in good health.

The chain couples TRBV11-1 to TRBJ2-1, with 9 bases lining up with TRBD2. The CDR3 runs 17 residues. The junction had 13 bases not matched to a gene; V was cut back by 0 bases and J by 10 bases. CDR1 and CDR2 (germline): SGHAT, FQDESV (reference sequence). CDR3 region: CASSLADAGGPRAEQFF. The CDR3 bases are TGTGCCAGCAGCTTAGCGGATGCGGGGGGGCCGAGAGCGGAGCAGTTCTTC.

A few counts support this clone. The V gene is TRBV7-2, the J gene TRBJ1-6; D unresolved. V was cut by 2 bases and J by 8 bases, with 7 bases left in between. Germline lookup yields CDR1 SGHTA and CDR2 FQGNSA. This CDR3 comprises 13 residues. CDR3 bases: TGTGCCAGCAGCTTACAGGAGGATTCACCCCTCCACTTT. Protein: CASSLQEDSPLHF.

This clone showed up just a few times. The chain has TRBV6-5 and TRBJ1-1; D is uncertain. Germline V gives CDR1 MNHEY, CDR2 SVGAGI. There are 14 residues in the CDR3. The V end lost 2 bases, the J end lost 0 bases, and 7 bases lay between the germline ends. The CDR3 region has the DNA TGTGCCAGCAGTTACGGCGGATTGAACACTGAAGCTTTCTTT. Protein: CASSYGGLNTEAFF.

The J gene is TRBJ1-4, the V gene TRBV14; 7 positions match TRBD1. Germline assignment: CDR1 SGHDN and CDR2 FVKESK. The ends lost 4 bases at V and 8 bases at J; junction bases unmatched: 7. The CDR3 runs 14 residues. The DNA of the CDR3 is TGTGCCAGCAGCCCCCGGGACAGAGTAGAAAAACTGTTTTTT. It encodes CASSPRDRVEKLFF.

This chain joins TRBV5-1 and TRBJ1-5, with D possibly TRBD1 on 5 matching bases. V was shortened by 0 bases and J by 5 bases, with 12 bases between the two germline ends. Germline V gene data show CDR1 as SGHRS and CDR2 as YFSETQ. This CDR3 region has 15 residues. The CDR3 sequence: CASSLAGVSHQPQHF. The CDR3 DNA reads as TGCGCCAGCAGCTTGGCGGGGGTTTCGCATCAGCCCCAGCATTTT.

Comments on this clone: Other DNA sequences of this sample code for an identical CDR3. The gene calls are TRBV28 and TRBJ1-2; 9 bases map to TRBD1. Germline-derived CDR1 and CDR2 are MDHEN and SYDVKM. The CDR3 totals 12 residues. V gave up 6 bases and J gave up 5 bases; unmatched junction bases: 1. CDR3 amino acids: CASSGTGYGYTF. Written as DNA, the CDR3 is TGTGCCAGCAGCGGGACAGGGTATGGCTACACCTTC.

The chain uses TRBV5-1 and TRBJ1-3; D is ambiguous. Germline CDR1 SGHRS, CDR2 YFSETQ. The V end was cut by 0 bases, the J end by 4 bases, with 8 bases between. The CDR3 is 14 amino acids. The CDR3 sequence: CASSLAGLGNTIYF. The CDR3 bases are TGCGCCAGCAGCTTGGCGGGGTTGGGAAACACCATATATTTT.

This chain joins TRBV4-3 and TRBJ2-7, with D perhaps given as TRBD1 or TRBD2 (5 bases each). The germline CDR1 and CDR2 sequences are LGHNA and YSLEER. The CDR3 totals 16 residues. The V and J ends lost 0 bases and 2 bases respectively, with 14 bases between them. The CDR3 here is CASSQDYVGAPYEQYF. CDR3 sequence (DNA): TGCGCCAGCAGCCAAGATTATGTCGGGGCCCCCTACGAGCAGTACTTC.

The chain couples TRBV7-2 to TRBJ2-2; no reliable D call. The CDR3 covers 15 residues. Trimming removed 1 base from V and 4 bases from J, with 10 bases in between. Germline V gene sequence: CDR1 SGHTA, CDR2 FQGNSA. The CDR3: CASSLDTAITGELFF. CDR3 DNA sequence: TGTGCCAGCAGCTTAGATACAGCTATCACCGGGGAGCTGTTTTTT. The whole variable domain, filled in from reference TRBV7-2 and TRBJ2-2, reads GAGVSQSPSNKVTEKGKDVELRCDPISGHTALYWYRQSLGQGLEFLIYFQGNSAPDKSGLPSDRFSAERTGGSVSTLTIQRTQQEDSAVYLCASSLDTAITGELFFGEGSRLTVL.

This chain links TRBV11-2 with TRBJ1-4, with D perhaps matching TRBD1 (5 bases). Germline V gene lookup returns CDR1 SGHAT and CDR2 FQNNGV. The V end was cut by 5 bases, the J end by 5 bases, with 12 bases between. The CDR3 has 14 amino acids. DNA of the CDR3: TGTGCCAGCAGCCAGAGACAGATAAATGAAAAACTGTTTTTT. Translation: CASSQRQINEKLFF.

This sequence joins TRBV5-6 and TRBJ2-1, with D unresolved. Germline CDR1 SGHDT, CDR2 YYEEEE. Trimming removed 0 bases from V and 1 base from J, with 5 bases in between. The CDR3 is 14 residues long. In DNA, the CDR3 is TGTGCCAGCAGCTTGGGTACATCCTACAATGAGCAGTTCTTC. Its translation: CASSLGTSYNEQFF.

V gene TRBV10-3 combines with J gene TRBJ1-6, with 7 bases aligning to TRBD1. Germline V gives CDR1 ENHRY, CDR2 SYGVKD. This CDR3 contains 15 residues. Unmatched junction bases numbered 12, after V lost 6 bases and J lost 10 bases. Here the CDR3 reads CAIRSGQADGSPLHF. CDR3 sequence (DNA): TGTGCCATCAGGTCAGGACAGGCGGATGGATCACCCCTCCACTTT.

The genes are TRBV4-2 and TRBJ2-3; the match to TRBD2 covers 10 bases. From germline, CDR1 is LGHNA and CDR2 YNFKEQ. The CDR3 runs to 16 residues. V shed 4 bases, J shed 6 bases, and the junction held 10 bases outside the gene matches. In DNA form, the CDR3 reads TGTGCCAGCAGCCCAGACGCTAGCGGGGGACGGGATACGCAGTATTTT. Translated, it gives CASSPDASGGRDTQYF.

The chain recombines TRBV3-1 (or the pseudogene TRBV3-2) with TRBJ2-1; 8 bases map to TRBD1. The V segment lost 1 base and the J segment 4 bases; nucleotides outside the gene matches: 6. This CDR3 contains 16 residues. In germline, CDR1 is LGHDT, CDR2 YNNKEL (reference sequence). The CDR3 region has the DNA TGTGCCAGCAGCCAAGGGTGGACAGGGTCATACAATGAGCAGTTCTTC. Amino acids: CASSQGWTGSYNEQFF.

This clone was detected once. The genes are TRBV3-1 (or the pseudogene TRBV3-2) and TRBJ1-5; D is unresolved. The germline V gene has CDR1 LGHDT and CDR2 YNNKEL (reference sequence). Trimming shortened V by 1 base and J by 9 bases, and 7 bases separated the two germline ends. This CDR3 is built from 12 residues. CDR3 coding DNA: TGTGCCAGCAGCCAAGGAGGAGGGCCCCAGCATTTT. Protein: CASSQGGGPQHF.

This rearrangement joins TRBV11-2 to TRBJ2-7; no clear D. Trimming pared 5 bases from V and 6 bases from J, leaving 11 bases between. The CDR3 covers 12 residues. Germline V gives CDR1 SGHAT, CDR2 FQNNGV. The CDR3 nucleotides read TGTGCCAGCAGCGTCACAGTGAGCGAGCAGTACTTC. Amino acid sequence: CASSVTVSEQYF.

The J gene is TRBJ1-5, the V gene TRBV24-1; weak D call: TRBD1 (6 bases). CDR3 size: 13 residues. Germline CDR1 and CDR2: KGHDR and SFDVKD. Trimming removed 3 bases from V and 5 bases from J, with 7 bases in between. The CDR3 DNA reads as TGTGCCACCAGTGATAGGACAGATCAGCCCCAGCATTTT. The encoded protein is CATSDRTDQPQHF.

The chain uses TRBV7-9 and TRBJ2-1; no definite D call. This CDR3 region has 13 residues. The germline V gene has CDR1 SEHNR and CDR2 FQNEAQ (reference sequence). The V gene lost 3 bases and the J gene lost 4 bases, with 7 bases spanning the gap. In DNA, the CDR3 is TGTGCCAGCAGCTTTTCCAGGTACAATGAGCAGTTCTTC. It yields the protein CASSFSRYNEQFF.

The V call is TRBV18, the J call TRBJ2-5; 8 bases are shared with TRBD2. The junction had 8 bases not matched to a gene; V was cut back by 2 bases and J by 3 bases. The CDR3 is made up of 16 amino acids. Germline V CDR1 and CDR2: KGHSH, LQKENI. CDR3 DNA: TGTGCCAGCTCACCAACGGGGGGGCCGATAAAAGAGACCCAGTACTTC. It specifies CASSPTGGPIKETQYF.

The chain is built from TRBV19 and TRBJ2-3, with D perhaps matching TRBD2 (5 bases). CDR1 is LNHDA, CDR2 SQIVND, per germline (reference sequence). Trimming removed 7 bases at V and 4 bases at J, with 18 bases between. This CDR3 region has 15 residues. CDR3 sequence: CASTQEASRADTQYF. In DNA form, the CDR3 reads TGTGCCAGTACCCAAGAGGCTAGCCGCGCAGATACGCAGTATTTT.

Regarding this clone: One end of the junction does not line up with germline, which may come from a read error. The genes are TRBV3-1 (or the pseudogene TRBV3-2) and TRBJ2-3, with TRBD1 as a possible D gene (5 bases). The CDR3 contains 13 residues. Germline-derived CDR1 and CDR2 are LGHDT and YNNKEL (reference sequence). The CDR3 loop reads CASSQASQGTEYF. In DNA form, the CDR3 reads TGTGCCAGCAGCCAAGCCTCCCAGGGTACGGAGTATTTT.

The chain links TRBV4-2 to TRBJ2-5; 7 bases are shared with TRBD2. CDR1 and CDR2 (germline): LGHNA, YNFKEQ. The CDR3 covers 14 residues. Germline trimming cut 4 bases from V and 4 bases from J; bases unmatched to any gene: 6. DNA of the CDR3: TGTGCCAGCAGCCCCGGGACTAATCGAGAGACCCAGTACTTC. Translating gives CASSPGTNRETQYF.

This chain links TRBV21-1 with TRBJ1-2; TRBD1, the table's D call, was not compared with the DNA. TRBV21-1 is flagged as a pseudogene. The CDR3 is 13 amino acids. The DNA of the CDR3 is TGTGCCAGCAGCAAATTCAGGGGCTATGGCTACACCTTC. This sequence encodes CASSKFRGYGYTF.

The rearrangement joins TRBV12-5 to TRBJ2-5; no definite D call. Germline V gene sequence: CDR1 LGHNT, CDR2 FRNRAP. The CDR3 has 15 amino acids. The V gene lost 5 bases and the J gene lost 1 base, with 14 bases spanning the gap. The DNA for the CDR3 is TGTGCTAGTGGTACATTTGGAAACCCCCAAGAGACCCAGTACTTC. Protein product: CASGTFGNPQETQYF.

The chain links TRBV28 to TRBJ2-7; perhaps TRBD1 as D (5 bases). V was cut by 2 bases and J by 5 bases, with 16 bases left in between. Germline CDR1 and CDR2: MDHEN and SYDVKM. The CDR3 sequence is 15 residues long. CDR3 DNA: TGTGCCAGCAGTTTAACGACAGTAGAACTCCACGAGCAGTACTTC. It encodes CASSLTTVELHEQYF.

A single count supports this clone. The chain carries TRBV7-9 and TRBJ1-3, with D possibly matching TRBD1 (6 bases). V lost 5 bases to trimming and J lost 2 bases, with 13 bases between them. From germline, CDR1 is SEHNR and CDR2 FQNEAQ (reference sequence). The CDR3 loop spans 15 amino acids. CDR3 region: CASSARGGPGNTIYF. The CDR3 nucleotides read TGTGCCAGCAGCGCCAGAGGGGGACCTGGAAACACCATATATTTT.